This T cell receptor beta chain emerged from a study of T cells in women clearing cervical HPV infection. About the research overall: No precancer developed; the control's incident HPV16 infection cleared within 12 months. Case blood was drawn when the lesion was first found; control blood after infection became undetectable. General study points: Richness plus V gene abundances separated cases from controls with AUC around 0.8.

CDR3 length: 13 amino acids. Germline V CDR1 and CDR2: GTSNPN, SVGIG (reference sequence). The data were produced by immunoSEQ multiplex PCR, yet TCRdb's version contains in-frame clones alone and is incomplete. This sample carries 20,000 to 25,000 clones, with more than 10% going to the ten biggest clones. Notes on this clone: The antigen remains undetermined. From the germline J gene comes the end of the CDR3, since the read stops 3 residues before it.

The chain carries TRBV30 and TRBJ1-2; tentatively, D is TRBD1 (6 bases). Sequenced sample: blood buffy coat. This TCR was recovered from a woman between 18 and 75 years old with a cervical HPV16 infection that either progressed to CIN3+ or cleared (not recorded which). CDR3 region: CAWSVLWPGDYTF. The covered CDR3 bases are TGTGCCTGGAGTGTACTTTGGCCAGGGGAC.